This T cell receptor beta chain originates from a study of blood T cells in healthy people across ages (dated by TCRdb to 2013 to 2016). With respect to the entire study: In model experiments, roughly one uniquely barcoded TCR beta cDNA molecule per two T cells was captured by template switching. The study measured age-related changes in TCR beta repertoire diversity using deep sequencing normalized with unique cDNA molecular identifiers. Four age groups were formed from the donors: young (average approximately 15 years), middle-aged (just under 40), aged (about 62) and long-lived (82). To avoid experimental bias, donors of different ages were randomly spread across the sequencing lanes. The study analyzed two additional independent replicas of 1 million unique cDNA reads from the same blood draw for two donors, one aged 18 to 30 and one aged 80 or older.

Overall study outcomes, separate from this receptor: Because donor CMV infection status was unknown, age-related changes in expanded clonotypes were potentially confounded. Estimates of total diversity based on one million sequenced T cells were regarded as lower bounds and as underestimates. Compared with the aged group, more naive CD4+ T cells, fewer expanded clones and increased TCR diversity were shown by the long-lived group, suggesting age selection. Observed TCR beta diversity per million T cells fell roughly linearly with age, and a significant reduction was already apparent by age approximately 41. Since profiling was done on bulk unsorted PBMCs, naive and antigen-experienced compartments could not be conclusively compared. Observed TCR beta diversity correlated strongly with the percentage of naive T cells measured by flow cytometry.

Systemically healthy Caucasian individuals from Russia, around 38 in total and aged roughly 6 to 100 years, were included as donors. Approximately 10 milliliters of peripheral blood were collected from each donor into EDTA-treated Vacutainer tubes. Ficoll-Paque density-gradient centrifugation was used to isolate PBMCs, with at least 6.5 million obtained per sample. Trizol reagent was used to extract total RNA from the PBMCs, yielding at least 6 micrograms per sample. The percentages of naive CD45RAhigh/CD27high T cells were determined by flow cytometry on a PBMC aliquot from every donor. Of note for this clonotype: Its antigen is not yet known. The junction shows a germline mismatch at one end, possibly a read error.

The library was produced with 5' RACE. The sequencer was an Illumina HiSeq 2500. A second PCR of about 7 to 12 cycles was performed with a sample-barcoded 5' primer and a J-beta primer mix. Each TCR beta cDNA molecule received a unique molecular identifier from a template-switch 5' adaptor carrying 12 random nucleotides. Each sample yielded at least 2.5 million CDR3-containing paired-end reads. First-strand cDNA synthesis was performed from all RNA using the Mint cDNA synthesis kit, with priming by a TRBC-specific oligonucleotide. All cDNA was treated with uracil-DNA glycosylase and then went through a first 18-cycle PCR with the universal primers M1SS and BC2_uni_R. The authors' analysis ran thus. For normalization, 1 million high-quality reads were randomly selected from each sample, with every read carrying a distinct molecular identifier. Reads with shared molecular identifiers were discarded instead of being binned into consensus sequences. MiTCR, set to a Q25 quality threshold and the strictest error-elimination algorithm, was used for CDR3 identification, clonotype clustering and error correction. A nonparametric unseen species model with Euler transformation was used to estimate lower-bound total TCR beta diversity. The raw public reads went through TCRdb reprocessing: fastp at Q25, MiXCR clone calling, in-frame beta chains kept. Rows with one shared CDR3 protein collapse into an entry with the most common genes and DNA. Here the V and J calls rest on TCRdb's processing, not on the authors' analysis. The sample table shows about 640,000 distinct CDR3 sequences, and roughly 31% are seen once. The top ten constitute around 16% of the sample.

Spanning cysteine to phenylalanine, the CDR3 consists of 15 amino acids. The entry retains the CDR3 DNA only, 45 bases that are in frame from base 1. The germline V gene encodes CDR1 SGHRS and CDR2 YFSETQ. The rearranged segments are TRBV5-1 and TRBJ2-1; the D segment cannot be called with confidence. Input material: blood. The sequence was collected from a woman over 75 in good health. The DNA is as follows: TGCGCCAGCAGCTTGGATGGGCTGGGGTGGAATGGGCAGTTCTTC. Translated, it reads CASSLDGLGWNGQFF.